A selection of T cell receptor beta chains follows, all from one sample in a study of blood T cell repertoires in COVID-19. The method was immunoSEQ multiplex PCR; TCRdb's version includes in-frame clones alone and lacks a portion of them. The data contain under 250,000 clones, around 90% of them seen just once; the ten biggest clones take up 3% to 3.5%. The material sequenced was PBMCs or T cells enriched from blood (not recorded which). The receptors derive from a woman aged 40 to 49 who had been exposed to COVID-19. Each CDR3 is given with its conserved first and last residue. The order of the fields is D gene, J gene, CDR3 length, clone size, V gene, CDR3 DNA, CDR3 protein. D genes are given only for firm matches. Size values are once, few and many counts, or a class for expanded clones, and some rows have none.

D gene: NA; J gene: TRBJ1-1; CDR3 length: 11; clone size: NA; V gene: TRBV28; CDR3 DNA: TGTGCCAGCAGATATAGACAGAGGGCTTTCTTT; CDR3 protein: CASRYRQRAFF
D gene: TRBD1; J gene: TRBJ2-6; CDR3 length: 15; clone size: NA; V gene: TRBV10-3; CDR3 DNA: TGTGCCATCAGTCAACAGGGGTCTGGGGCCAACGTCCTGACTTTC; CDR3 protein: CAISQQGSGANVLTF
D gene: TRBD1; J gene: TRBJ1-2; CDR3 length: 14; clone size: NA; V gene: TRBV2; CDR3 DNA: TGTGCCAGCACCCCCCAGGGGGCCCTTTATGGCTACACCTTC; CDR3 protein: CASTPQGALYGYTF
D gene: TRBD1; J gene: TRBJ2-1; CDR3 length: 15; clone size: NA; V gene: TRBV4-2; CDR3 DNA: TGTGCCAGCAGAACGGGACAGGGCGGGGGCAATGAGCAGTTCTTC; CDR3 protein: CASRTGQGGGNEQFF
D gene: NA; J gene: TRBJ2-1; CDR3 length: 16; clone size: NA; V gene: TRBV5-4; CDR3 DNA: TGTGCCAGCAGCTTTGACAGCCTAAGCTCCTACAATGAGCAGTTCTTC; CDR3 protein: CASSFDSLSSYNEQFF
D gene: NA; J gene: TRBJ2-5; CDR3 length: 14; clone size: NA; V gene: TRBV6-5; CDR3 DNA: TGTGCCAGCAGTTACTTGGGCAGGGAAGAGACCCAGTACTTC; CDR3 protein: CASSYLGREETQYF
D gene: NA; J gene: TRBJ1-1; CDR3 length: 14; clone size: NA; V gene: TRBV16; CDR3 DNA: TGTGCCAGCAGCCGAACGGTGGGGGCCACTGAAGCTTTCTTT; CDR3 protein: CASSRTVGATEAFF
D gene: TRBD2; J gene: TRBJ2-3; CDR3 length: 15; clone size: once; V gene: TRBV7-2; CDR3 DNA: TGTGCCAGCAGCTTACCTAGCGGGATCACAGATACGCAGTATTTT; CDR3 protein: CASSLPSGITDTQYF
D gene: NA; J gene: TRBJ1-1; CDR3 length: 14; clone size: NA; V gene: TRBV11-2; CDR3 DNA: TGTGCCAGCAGCTTACAGGGCCTGAACACTGAAGCTTTCTTT; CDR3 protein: CASSLQGLNTEAFF
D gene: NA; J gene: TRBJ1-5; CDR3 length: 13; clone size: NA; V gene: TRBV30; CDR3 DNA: TGTGCCTGGAGTGGGACAGACAATCAGCCCCAGCATTTT; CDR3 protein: CAWSGTDNQPQHF
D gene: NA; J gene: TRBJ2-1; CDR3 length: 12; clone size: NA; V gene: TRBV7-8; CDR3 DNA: TGTGCCAGCAGCTTAGGGTTCCGGGAGCAGTTCTTC; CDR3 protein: CASSLGFREQFF
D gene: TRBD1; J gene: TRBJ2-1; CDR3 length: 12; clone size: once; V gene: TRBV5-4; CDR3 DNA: TGTGCCAGCAGCCAGGGGGCAACAGAGCAGTTCTTC; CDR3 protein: CASSQGATEQFF
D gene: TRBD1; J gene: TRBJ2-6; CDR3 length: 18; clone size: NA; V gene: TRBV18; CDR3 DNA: TGTGCCAGCTCACCATTTGGGACAGGTGGCTCTGGGGCCAACGTCCTGACTTTC; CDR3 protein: CASSPFGTGGSGANVLTF
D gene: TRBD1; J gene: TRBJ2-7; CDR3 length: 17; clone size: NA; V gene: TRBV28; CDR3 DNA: TGTGCCAGCAGTTCTTCCGGGACAGGGGTGAGCTCCTACGAGCAGTACTTC; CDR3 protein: CASSSSGTGVSSYEQYF
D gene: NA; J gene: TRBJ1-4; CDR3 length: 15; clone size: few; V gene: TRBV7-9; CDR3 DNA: TGTGCCAGCAGCCCGTCCCAGGGGAAGAATGAAAAACTGTTTTTT; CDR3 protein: CASSPSQGKNEKLFF
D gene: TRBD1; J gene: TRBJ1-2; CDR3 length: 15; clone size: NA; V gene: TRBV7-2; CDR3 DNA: TGTGCCAGCAGCCTCGAAAGGGCCAGGGGGCGAGGCTACACCTTC; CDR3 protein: CASSLERARGRGYTF
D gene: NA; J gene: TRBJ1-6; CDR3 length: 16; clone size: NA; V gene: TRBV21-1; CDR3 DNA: TGTGCCAGCAGCCCCCGGGACAGGGGATTTCGTTCACCCCTCCACTTT; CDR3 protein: CASSPRDRGFRSPLHF
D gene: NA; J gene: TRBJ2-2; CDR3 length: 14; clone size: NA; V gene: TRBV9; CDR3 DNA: TGTGCCAGCAGCATTTCAGGGGACACCGGGGAGCTGTTTTTT; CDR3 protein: CASSISGDTGELFF
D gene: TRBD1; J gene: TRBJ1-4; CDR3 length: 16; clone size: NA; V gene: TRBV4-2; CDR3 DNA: TGTGCCAGCAGCCAAGTAGGGGGCCGAACTAATGAAAAACTGTTTTTT; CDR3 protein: CASSQVGGRTNEKLFF
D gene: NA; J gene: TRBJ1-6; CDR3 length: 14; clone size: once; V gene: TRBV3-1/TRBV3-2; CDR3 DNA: TGTGCCAGCAGCCAGAGAGGTCCCGAGGCACCCCTCCACTTT; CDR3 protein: CASSQRGPEAPLHF
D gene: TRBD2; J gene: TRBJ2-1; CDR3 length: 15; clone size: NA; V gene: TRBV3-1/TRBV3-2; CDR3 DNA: TGTGCCAGCAGCCAAGTGTTCGGAGCGGGGGTAATGCAGTTCTTC; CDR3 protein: CASSQVFGAGVMQFF
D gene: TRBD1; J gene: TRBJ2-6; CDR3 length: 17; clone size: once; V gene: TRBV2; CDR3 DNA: TGTGCCAGCAGCAGATTCGGGACAGGGACTGGGGCCAACGTCCTGACTTTC; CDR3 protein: CASSRFGTGTGANVLTF
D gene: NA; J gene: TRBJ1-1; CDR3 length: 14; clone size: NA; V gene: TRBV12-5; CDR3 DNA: TGTGCTAGTGGTTTGGCAGAGGCGAACACTGAAGCTTTCTTT; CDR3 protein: CASGLAEANTEAFF
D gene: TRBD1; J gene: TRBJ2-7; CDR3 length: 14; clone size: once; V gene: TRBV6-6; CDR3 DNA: TGTGCCAGCAGGCCTACCGGGACAGGGGTCGAGCAGTACTTC; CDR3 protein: CASRPTGTGVEQYF
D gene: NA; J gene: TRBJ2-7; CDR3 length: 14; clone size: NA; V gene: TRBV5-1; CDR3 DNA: TGCGCCAGCAGCTTGGCCGTTAGTTCGTACGAGCAGTACTTC; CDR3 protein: CASSLAVSSYEQYF
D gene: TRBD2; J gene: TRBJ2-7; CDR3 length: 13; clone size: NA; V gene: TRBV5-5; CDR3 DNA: TGTGCCAGCAGCCGGGGGGATTCCTACGAGCAGTACTTC; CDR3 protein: CASSRGDSYEQYF
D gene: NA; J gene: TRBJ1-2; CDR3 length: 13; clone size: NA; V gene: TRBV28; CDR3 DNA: TGTGCCAGCAGTTTAGCCAGGGTCTATGGCTACACCTTC; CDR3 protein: CASSLARVYGYTF
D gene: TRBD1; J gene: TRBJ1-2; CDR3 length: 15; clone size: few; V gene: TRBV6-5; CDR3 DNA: TGTGCCAGCAGTACTCAGGACAGGGCAGGCTATGGCTACACCTTC; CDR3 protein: CASSTQDRAGYGYTF
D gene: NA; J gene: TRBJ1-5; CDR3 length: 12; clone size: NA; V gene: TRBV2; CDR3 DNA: TGTGCCAGCAGTTATGACAGAAGCCTCCAGCATTTT; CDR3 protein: CASSYDRSLQHF
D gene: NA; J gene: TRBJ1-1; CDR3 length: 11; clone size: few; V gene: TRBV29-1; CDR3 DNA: TGCAGCGTTTCAGAGGCCACTGAAGCTTTCTTT; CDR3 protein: CSVSEATEAFF
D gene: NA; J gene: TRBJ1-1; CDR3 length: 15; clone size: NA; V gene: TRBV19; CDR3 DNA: TGTGCCAGTGTGGACCCGAGGCAGGGAACCACTGAAGCTTTCTTT; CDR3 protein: CASVDPRQGTTEAFF
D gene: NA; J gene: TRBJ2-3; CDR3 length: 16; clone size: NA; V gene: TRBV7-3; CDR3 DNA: TGTGCCAGCAGCTTAGGTCGACTAACAGCCACAGATACGCAGTATTTT; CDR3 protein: CASSLGRLTATDTQYF
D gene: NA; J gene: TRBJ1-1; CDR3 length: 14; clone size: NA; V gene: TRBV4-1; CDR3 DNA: TGCGCCAGCAGCCAAGATGGTGTAGCCCCTGAAGCTTTCTTT; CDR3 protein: CASSQDGVAPEAFF
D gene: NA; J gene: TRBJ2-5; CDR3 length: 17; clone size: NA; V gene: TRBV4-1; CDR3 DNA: TGCGCCAGCAGCCAAAAAGCTATTAACCAGGGGAAAGAGACCCAGTACTTC; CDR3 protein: CASSQKAINQGKETQYF
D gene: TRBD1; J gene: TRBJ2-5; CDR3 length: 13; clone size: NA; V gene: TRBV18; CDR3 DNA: TGTGCCAGCTTGGGACAGAACCAAGAGACCCAGTACTTC; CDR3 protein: CASLGQNQETQYF
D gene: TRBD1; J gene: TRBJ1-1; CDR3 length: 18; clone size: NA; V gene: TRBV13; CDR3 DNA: TGTGCCAGCAGCTTAGGGATTGGGACAGGGGAGGAGAACACTGAAGCTTTCTTT; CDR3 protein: CASSLGIGTGEENTEAFF
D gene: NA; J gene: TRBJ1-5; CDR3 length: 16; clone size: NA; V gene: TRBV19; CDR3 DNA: TGTGCCAGTACCCAAAACCAACAGCTTAGCAATCAGCCCCAGCATTTT; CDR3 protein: CASTQNQQLSNQPQHF
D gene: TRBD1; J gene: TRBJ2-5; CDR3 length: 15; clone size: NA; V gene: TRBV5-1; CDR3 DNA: TGCGCCAGCAGCTCGGGACAGGCCTCGCGAGAGACCCAGTACTTC; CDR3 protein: CASSSGQASRETQYF
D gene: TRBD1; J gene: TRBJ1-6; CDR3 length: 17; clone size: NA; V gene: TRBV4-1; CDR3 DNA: TGCGCCAGCAGCCAACCTTCAGGGGGCCGGAATAATTCACCCCTCCACTTT; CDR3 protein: CASSQPSGGRNNSPLHF
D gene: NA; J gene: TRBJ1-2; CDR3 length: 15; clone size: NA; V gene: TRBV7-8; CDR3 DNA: TGTGCCAGCAGCTTAGTGTCGCAGGTTAACTATGGCTACACCTTC; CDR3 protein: CASSLVSQVNYGYTF
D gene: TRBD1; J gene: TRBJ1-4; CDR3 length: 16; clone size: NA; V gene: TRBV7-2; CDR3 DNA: TGTGCCAGCAGCTTGTACCCGGGACAGCTTAATGAAAAACTGTTTTTT; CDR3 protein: CASSLYPGQLNEKLFF
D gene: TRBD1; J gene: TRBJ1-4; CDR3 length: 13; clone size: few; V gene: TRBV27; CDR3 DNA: TGTGCCGTAGGACAGGGGAGTGATGAAAAACTGTTTTTT; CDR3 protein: CAVGQGSDEKLFF
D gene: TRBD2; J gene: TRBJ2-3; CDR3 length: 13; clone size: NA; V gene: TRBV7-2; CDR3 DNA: TGTGCCAGCAGCTTGCGGGAGGGAGATACGCAGTATTTT; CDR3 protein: CASSLREGDTQYF
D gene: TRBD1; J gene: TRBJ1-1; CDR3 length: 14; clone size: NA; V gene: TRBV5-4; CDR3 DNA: TGTGCCAGCAGGTCGACAGGGCTGAACACTGAAGCTTTCTTT; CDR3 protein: CASRSTGLNTEAFF
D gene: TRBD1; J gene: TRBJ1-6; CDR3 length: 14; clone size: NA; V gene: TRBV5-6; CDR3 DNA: TGTGCCAGCAGCTTGGGGACAGGGAATTCACCCCTCCACTTT; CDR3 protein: CASSLGTGNSPLHF
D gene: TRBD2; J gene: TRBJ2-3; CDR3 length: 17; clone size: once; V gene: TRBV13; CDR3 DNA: TGTGCCAGCAGCCCCCGGCGGGGGGGTGGCAACACAGATACGCAGTATTTT; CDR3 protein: CASSPRRGGGNTDTQYF
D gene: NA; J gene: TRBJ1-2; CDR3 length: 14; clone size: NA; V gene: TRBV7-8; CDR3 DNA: TGTGCCAGCAGCTCAGAACAGGGACCCTATGGCTACACCTTC; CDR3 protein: CASSSEQGPYGYTF
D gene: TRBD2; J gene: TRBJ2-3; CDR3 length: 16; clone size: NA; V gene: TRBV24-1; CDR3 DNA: TGTGCCACCAGTGAATCCAGACTAGCGGGAGCTGATACGCAGTATTTT; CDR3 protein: CATSESRLAGADTQYF
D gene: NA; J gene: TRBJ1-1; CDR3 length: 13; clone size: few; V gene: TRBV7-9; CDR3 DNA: TGTGCCAGCAGCTTAGGAGGGACATTTGAAGCTTTCTTT; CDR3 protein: CASSLGGTFEAFF
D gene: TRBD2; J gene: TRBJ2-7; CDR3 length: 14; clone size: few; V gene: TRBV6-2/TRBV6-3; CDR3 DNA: TGTGCCAGCAGTTACCTAGCGGGGGATAGCGAGCAGTACTTC; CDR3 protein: CASSYLAGDSEQYF